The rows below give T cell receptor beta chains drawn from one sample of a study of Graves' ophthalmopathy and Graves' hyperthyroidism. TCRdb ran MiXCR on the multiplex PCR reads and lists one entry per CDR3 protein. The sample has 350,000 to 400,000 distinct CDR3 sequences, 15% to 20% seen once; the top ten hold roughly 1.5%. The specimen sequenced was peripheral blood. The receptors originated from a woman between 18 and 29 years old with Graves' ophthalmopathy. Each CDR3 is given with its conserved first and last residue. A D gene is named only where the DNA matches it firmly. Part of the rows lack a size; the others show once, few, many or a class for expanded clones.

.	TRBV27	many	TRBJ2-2	CASRTGTSNTGELFF	TGTGCCAGCAGGACCGGGACATCAAACACCGGGGAGCTGTTTTTT
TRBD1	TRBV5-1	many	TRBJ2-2	CAIRDSANTGELFF	TGCGCCATCCGGGACAGCGCGAACACCGGGGAGCTGTTTTTT
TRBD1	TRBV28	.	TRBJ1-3	CASSLWVQGDGNTIYF	TGTGCCAGCAGTTTATGGGTCCAGGGGGATGGAAACACCATATATTTT
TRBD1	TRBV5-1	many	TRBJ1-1	CASSLAGTGVMNTEAFF	TGCGCCAGCAGCTTGGCCGGGACAGGGGTAATGAACACTGAAGCTTTCTTT
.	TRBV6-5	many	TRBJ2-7	CASSSPGLSTTYEQYF	TGTGCCAGCAGTTCTCCCGGACTTTCCACCACCTACGAGCAGTACTTC
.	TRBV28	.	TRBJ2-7	CASSPPQGIYEQYF	TGTGCCAGCAGTCCCCCGCAGGGGATCTACGAGCAGTACTTC
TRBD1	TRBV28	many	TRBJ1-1	CASRRTTGGTEAFF	TGTGCCAGCAGACGTACAACAGGGGGGACTGAAGCTTTCTTT
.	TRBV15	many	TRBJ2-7	CATSITGGRGSYEQYF	TGTGCCACCAGCATTACCGGGGGCAGGGGCTCATACGAGCAGTACTTC
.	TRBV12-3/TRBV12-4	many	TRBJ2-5	CASSLTRWETQYF	TGTGCCAGCAGTTTAACCAGGTGGGAGACCCAGTACTTC
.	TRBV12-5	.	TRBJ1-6	CASGLFLDRGDYNSPLHF	TGTGCTAGTGGTTTGTTCCTCGATAGAGGGGACTATAATTCACCCCTCCACTTT
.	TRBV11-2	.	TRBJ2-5	CASSLDLYRVSEETQYF	TGTGCCAGCAGCTTAGATCTTTACAGGGTGTCAGAAGAGACCCAGTACTTC
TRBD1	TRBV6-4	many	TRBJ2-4	CASSDVDRDSAILAKNIQYF	TGTGCCAGCAGTGACGTCGACAGGGACAGCGCTATCTTAGCCAAAAACATTCAGTACTTC
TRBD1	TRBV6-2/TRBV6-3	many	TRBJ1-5	CASSKDRRRNQPQHF	TGTGCCAGCAGCAAGGACAGGCGCCGCAATCAGCCCCAGCATTTT
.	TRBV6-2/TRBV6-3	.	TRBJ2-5	CASSFSLSETQYF	TGTGCCAGCAGTTTTTCTTTGTCGGAGACCCAGTACTTC
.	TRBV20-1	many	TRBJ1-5	CSARDGAPGDNQPQHF	TGCAGTGCTAGAGATGGGGCACCAGGGGACAATCAGCCCCAGCATTTT
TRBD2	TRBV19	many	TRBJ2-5	CASSIGTSDEETQYF	TGTGCCAGTAGTATTGGGACTAGCGATGAAGAGACCCAGTACTTC
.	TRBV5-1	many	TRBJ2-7	CASSGNSYEQYF	TGCGCCAGCAGCGGGAACTCCTACGAGCAGTACTTC
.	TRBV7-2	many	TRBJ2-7	CASSFSGYEQYF	TGTGCCAGCAGCTTTAGCGGCTACGAGCAGTACTTC
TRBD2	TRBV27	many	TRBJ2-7	CASSLIAGAAYEQYF	TGTGCCAGCAGTTTAATAGCGGGAGCGGCCTACGAGCAGTACTTC
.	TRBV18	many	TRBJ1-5	CASSASQGSNQPQHF	TGTGCCAGCTCAGCCTCACAGGGAAGCAATCAGCCCCAGCATTTT
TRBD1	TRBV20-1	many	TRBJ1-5	CSARVGRTGGNQPQHF	TGCAGTGCTAGAGTGGGGAGGACAGGTGGCAATCAGCCCCAGCATTTT
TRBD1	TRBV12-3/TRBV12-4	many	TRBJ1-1	CASRKQGARGAFF	TGTGCCAGCAGGAAACAGGGGGCGCGCGGAGCTTTCTTT
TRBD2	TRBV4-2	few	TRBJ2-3	CASSQGAGSTDTQYF	TGTGCCAGCAGCCAAGGAGCGGGAAGCACAGATACGCAGTATTTT
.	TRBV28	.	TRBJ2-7	CASTDGTEYEQYF	TGTGCCAGCACTGACGGGACGGAGTACGAGCAGTACTTC
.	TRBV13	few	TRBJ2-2	CASSFITKNTGELFF	TGTGCCAGCAGCTTTATAACGAAAAACACCGGGGAGCTGTTTTTT
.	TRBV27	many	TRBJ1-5	CASSPGFSNQPQHF	TGTGCCAGCAGCCCGGGATTTAGCAATCAGCCCCAGCATTTT
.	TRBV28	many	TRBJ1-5	CASTPPSNQPQHF	TGTGCCAGCACCCCTCCTAGCAATCAGCCCCAGCATTTT
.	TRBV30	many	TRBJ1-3	CAWSSSSGNTIYF	TGTGCCTGGAGTAGTAGCTCTGGAAACACCATATATTTT
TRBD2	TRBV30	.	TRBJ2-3	CAWTSGGFTDTQYF	TGTGCCTGGACTAGCGGGGGGTTCACAGATACGCAGTATTTT
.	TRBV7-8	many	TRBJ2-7	CASSLAPGDQREQYF	TGTGCCAGCAGCTTGGCCCCGGGAGACCAGCGCGAGCAGTACTTC
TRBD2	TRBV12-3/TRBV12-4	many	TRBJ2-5	CASSPGPLAGVSETQYF	TGTGCCAGCAGTCCAGGACCTCTAGCGGGAGTGAGCGAGACCCAGTACTTC
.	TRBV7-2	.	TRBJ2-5	CASSLEAGVHGFYF	TGTGCCAGCAGCTTAGAAGCGGGTGTCCATGGTTTTTACTTC
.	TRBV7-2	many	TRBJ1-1	CASAEKRNTEAFF	TGTGCCAGCGCGGAGAAGCGGAACACTGAAGCTTTCTTT
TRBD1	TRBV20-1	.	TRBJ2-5	CSANRRRAGGVMETQYF	TGCAGTGCTAACCGGCGACGGGCAGGGGGCGTGATGGAGACCCAGTACTTC
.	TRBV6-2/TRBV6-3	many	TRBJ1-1	CASSSPPGWSTEAFF	TGTGCCAGCAGCTCCCCTCCGGGCTGGAGCACTGAAGCTTTCTTT
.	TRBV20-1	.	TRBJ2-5	CSARTNQETQYF	TGCAGTGCGCGGACTAATCAAGAGACCCAGTACTTC
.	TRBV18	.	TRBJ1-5	CASSPPGQNQPQHF	TGTGCCAGCTCACCGCCGGGACAAAATCAGCCCCAGCATTTT
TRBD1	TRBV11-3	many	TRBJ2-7	CASSLGLAPDRGLSYEQYF	TGTGCCAGCAGCTTAGGATTGGCCCCGGACAGGGGACTATCCTACGAGCAGTACTTC
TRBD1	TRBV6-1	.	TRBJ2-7	CASSRTTGPYEQYF	TGTGCCAGCAGTCGAACGACAGGGCCCTACGAGCAGTACTTC
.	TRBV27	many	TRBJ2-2	CASSSMNTGELFF	TGTGCCAGCAGTTCCATGAACACCGGGGAGCTGTTTTTT
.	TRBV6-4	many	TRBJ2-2	CASSPGLGIGEKLAGELFF	TGTGCCAGCAGCCCCGGGCTCGGAATCGGGGAAAAACTGGCCGGGGAGCTGTTTTTT
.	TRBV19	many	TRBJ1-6	CASTPGESTPLHF	TGTGCCAGTACCCCCGGGGAGTCTACACCCCTCCACTTT
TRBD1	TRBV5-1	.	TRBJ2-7	CASSLAGQGPYEQYF	TGCGCCAGCAGCTTGGCGGGACAGGGACCCTACGAGCAGTACTTC
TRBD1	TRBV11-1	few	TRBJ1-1	CASSPGDRRDRGTEAFF	TGTGCCAGCAGCCCGGGTGACCGGCGGGACAGGGGTACTGAAGCTTTCTTT
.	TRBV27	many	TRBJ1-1	CASSYALSGNTEAFF	TGTGCCAGCAGTTACGCCCTCAGCGGGAACACTGAAGCTTTCTTT
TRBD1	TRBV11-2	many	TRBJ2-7	CASSLNRGRTYEQYF	TGTGCCAGCAGCCTCAACAGGGGTAGGACCTACGAGCAGTACTTC
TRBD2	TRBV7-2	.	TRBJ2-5	CASSSGLAMETQYF	TGTGCCAGCAGCTCCGGACTAGCGATGGAGACCCAGTACTTC
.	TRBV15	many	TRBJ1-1	CATSRASGVSNTEAFF	TGTGCCACCAGCAGAGCCTCAGGGGTCTCGAACACTGAAGCTTTCTTT
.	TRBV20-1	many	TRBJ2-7	CSARDPRYEQYF	TGCAGTGCTAGGGACCCACGCTACGAGCAGTACTTC
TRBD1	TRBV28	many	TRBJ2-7	CASSHGRQGAREQYF	TGTGCCAGCAGCCACGGGCGACAGGGGGCGAGAGAGCAGTACTTC
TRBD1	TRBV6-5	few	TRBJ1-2	CASSYSRDREIYGYTF	TGTGCCAGCAGTTACTCTCGGGACAGGGAGATCTATGGCTACACCTTC
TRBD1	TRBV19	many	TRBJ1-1	CASSIGTGLTEAFF	TGTGCCAGTAGTATCGGGACAGGGCTCACTGAAGCTTTCTTT
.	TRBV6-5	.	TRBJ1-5	CASSYTDSLQPQHF	TGTGCCAGCAGTTACACCGACTCGCTTCAGCCCCAGCATTTT